The present T cell receptor (beta chain) was sequenced within a study of T cell responses to AZD1222 COVID-19 vaccine. The wider study: Investigators merged groups given second doses at roughly 4 or roughly 12 weeks. Study-wide points: Baseline serostatus was positive in only a handful of AZD1222 recipients. CD4 TCRs linked to vaccination spanned spike, dominating at 160-218 and 743-854. Clonal diversity was possibly underestimated, and white British individuals and females predominated among donors.

TCRdb's table, derived via immunoSEQ multiplex PCR, lists solely in-frame clones and lacks some. The table lists some 83,000 clones, 86% of them singletons, with 8.5% to 9% in the top ten. Germline CDR1 reads KGHSH; CDR2 reads LQKENI. Germline trimming cut 3 bases from V and 7 bases from J; bases unmatched to any gene: 3. This CDR3 contains 14 residues. Note on this clone: Its target is unknown.

The receptor was isolated from an adult in good health. This chain connects TRBV18 to TRBJ1-6, with 7 bases lining up with TRBD1. The material was peripheral blood, obtained on day 0 of AZD1222 vaccination. The CDR3 DNA sequence: TGTGCCAGCTCACCGGACAGGCAGAATTCACCCCTCCACTTT. Encoded protein: CASSPDRQNSPLHF.